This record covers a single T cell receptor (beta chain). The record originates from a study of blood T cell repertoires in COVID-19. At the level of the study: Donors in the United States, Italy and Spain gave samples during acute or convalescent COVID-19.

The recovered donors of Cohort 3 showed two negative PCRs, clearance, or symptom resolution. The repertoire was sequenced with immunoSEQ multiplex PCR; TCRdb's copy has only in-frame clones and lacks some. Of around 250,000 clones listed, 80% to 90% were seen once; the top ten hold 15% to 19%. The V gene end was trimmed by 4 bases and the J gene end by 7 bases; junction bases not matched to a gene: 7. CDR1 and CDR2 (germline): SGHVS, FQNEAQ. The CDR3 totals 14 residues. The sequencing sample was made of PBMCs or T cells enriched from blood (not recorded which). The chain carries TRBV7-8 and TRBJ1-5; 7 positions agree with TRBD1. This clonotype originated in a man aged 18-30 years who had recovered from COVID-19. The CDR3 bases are TGTGCCAGCAGCTCAGGGGGACGGCAGCAGCCCCAGCATTTT. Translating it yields CASSSGGRQQPQHF.